Below, one T cell receptor beta chain is given with its context. Each CDR3 protein is one row after TCRdb ran MiXCR on the 5' RACE reads. The sample has more than 60,000 distinct CDR3 sequences; roughly 13% are singletons. The data originate from a study of early T cells in non-severe SARS-CoV-2 infection. The ends were cut back, 3 bases at V and 9 bases at J, with 11 bases in the middle. CDR3 length equals 13 residues. Material: whole blood. This clonotype was obtained from an adult who was a healthcare worker with PCR-confirmed SARS-CoV-2 infection or an uninfected control (not recorded which). V gene TRBV12-3 or TRBV12-4 combines with J gene TRBJ2-2, with TRBD2 as a possible D gene (6 bases). Here the CDR3 DNA reads TGTGCCAGCAGTTTCAGACTAGAAAGGGAGCTGTTTTTT. Amino acid sequence: CASSFRLERELFF.